This T cell receptor beta chain was recovered during a study of blood T cell repertoires in COVID-19. This table comes from immunoSEQ multiplex PCR, and its TCRdb copy is limited to in-frame clones, with some not included. The data hold about 270,000 clones, with around 89% observed a single time. The V gene's germline CDR1 is SGHNT and CDR2 YYREEE (reference sequence). This CDR3 is built from 19 residues. V was clipped by 4 bases and J by 0 bases, with 20 bases between them. The chain employs TRBV5-4 and TRBJ2-6; perhaps TRBD2 as D (5 bases). The sample consisted of PBMCs or T cells enriched from blood (not recorded which). The receptor's source is a woman between 45 and 60 years old who had recovered from COVID-19. CDR3 loop: CASSPSQGYRNSGANVLTF. Written as DNA, the CDR3 is TGTGCCAGCAGCCCTAGCCAAGGGTACCGAAACTCTGGGGCCAACGTCCTGACTTTC.